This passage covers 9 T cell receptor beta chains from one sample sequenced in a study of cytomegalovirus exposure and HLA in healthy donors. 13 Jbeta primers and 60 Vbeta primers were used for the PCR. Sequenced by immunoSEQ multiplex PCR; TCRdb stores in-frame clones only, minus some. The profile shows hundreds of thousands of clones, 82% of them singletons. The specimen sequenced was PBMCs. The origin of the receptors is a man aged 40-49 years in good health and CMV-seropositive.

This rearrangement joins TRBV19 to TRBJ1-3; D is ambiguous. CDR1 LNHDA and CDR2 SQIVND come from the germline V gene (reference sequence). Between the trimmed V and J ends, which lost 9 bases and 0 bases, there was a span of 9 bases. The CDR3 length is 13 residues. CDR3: CASAAGSGNTIYF. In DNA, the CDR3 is TGTGCCAGCGCGGCCGGCTCTGGAAACACCATATATTTT.

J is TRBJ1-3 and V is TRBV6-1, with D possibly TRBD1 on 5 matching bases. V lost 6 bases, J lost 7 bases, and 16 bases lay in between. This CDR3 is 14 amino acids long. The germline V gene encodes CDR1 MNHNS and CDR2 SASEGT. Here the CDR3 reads CASSDTGYGNTIYF. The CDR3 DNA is TGTGCCAGCAGCGATACAGGATACGGGAACACCATATATTTT.

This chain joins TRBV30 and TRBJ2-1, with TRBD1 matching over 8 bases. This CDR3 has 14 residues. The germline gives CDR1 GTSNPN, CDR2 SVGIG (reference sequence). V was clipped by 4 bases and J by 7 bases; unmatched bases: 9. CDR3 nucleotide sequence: TGTGCCTGGACTTCCGGACAGGGCCCGAATGAGCAGTTCTTC. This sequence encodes CAWTSGQGPNEQFF.

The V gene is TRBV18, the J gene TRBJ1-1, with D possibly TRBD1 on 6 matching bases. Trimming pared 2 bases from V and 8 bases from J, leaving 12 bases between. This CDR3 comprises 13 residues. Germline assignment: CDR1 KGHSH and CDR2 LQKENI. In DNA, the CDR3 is TGTGCCAGCTCACCAACTTCCGGGACAGAAGCTTTCTTT. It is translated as CASSPTSGTEAFF.

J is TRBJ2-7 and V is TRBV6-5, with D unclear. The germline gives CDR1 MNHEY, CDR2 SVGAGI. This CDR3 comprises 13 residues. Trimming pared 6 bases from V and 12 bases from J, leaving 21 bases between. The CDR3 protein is CASSDKWLSRRYF. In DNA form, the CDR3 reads TGTGCCAGCAGCGACAAGTGGCTCTCCCGACGGTACTTC.

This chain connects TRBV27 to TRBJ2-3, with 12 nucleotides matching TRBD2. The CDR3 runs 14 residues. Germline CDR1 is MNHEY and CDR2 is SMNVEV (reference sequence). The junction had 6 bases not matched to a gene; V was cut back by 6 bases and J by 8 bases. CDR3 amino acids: CASRIELAGGTQYF. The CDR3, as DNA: TGTGCCAGCAGAATTGAACTAGCGGGAGGTACGCAGTATTTT.

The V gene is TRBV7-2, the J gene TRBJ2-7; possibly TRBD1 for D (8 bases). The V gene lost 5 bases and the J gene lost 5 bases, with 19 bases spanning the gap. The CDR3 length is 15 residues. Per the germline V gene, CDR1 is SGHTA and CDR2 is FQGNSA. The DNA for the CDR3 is TGTGCCAGCAGCCCACGGACAGGGCGGGGGCACGAGCAGTACTTC. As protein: CASSPRTGRGHEQYF.

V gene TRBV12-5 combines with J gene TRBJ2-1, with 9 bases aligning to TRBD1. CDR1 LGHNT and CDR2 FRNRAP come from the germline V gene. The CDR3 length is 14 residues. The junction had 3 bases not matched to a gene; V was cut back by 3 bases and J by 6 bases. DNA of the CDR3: TGTGCTAGTGGTTTCTGGGGACAGGGCAATGAGCAGTTCTTC. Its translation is CASGFWGQGNEQFF.

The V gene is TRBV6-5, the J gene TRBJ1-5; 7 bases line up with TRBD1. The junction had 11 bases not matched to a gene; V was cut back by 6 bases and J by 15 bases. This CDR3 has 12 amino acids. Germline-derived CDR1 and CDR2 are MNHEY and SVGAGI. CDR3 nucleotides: TGTGCCAGCAGACCGACAGGGCCGCTGCTGCATTTT. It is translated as CASRPTGPLLHF.